The rows below give T cell receptor beta chains drawn from one sample of a study of CD4+ T cells in melanoma. TCRdb's copy holds only in-frame clones and misses some; the assay was immunoSEQ multiplex PCR. The table shows around 55,000 clones, with about 72% occurring only once. Source material: tumor tissue. These receptors originate from a human donor with melanoma. CDR3s leave out the opening cysteine and the closing phenylalanine or tryptophan.

v_call	cdr3_length	j_call	cdr3_aa
TRBV5-6	10	TRBJ2-5	ASGRVQETQY
TRBV6-5	11	TRBJ2-7	ASSEGLSYEQY
TRBV14	15	TRBJ2-3	ASSQEPDSPGADTQY
TRBV7-8	10	TRBJ2-1	ASSLTSDEQF
TRBV10-3	13	TRBJ2-7	AAAGGQVLDYEQY
TRBV7-9	12	TRBJ1-4	ASSPGRANEKLF
TRBV5-1	13	TRBJ2-7	ASSLATTHPYEQY
TRBV7-6	13	TRBJ2-1	ASSLNRGFYNEQF
TRBV5-6	17	TRBJ2-7	ASSLERLAGGRARYEQY
TRBV5-5	10	TRBJ1-2	ASSLSGDGYT
TRBV19	13	TRBJ1-1	ASSIETGRDTEAF
TRBV7-9	16	TRBJ1-2	ASSLNGVGQRSGDGYT
TRBV5-6	16	TRBJ2-5	ASSLSPLAGGLRETQY
TRBV7-3	11	TRBJ1-1	ASSLNGGTEAF
TRBV5-4	12	TRBJ2-5	ASTQDREQETQY
TRBV5-1	14	TRBJ1-1	ASSRLTGVMNTEAF
TRBV7-6	11	TRBJ1-1	ASSSYQGDEAF
TRBV30	11	TRBJ1-1	AWAKGSNTEAF
TRBV5-6	13	TRBJ2-1	ASSLEGGSYNEQF
TRBV5-3	16	TRBJ2-3	ARSVPRLAGGPGDTQY
TRBV5-1	13	TRBJ2-7	ASSLEVTGVGRQY
TRBV5-1	16	TRBJ1-6	ASSLDGRWTVYNSPLH
TRBV4-1	17	TRBJ1-4	ASSQDGPGLLATNEKLF
TRBV4-1	16	TRBJ1-4	ASSQGVKGGAINEKLF
TRBV19	10	TRBJ1-2	ASSGVQLGYT
TRBV7-9	10	TRBJ2-1	ASSPGTREQF
TRBV6-5	12	TRBJ2-1	ASALIRAVNEQF
TRBV4-1	14	TRBJ2-7	ASSPKWGGGSYEQY